The sequence of this TCR beta chain was determined in a study of CXCR3-negative and CXCR3-positive naive CD8 T cells. Findings and caveats of the study: When CXCR3-positive naive cells were set against CXCR3-negative naive cells, the former had more hydrophobic TRB CDR3s.

Each TRB cDNA library was prepared by 5' RACE (with UMI labels). TCRdb re-called the 5' RACE reads and shows each CDR3 protein once, DNA omitted. The specimen's table records 110,000 or so distinct CDR3 sequences. With regard to this clonotype: What it recognizes is unknown.

This CDR3 is built from 15 residues. The germline V gene encodes CDR1 SEHNR and CDR2 FQNEAQ (reference sequence). The source of this sequence is a human donor in good health. Some clones in this sample may be carry-over from other donors' samples. This rearrangement joins TRBV7-9 to TRBJ1-4; the TRBD1 assignment by TCRdb is unverifiable without DNA. Input material: naive CXCR3+ CD8+ T cells from blood. The sample's subset: CD45RO-CCR7+CD27+CD95- naive CD8+ T cells expressing CXCR3 (TNR3+). CDR3 sequence reads: CASSPPGRDREKLFF.